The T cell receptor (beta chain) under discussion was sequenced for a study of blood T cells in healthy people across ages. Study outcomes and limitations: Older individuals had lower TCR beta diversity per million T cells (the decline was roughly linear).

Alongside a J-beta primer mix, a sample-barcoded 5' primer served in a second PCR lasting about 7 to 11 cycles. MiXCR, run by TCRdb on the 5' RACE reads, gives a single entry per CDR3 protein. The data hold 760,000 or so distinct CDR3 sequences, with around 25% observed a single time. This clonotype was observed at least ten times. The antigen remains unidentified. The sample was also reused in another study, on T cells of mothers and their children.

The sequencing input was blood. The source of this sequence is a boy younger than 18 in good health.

As DNA, the CDR3 is TGCAGTGCTAGAGCAGAGGGAGTGGGGATTCGCACAGATACGCAGTATTTT. This sequence encodes CSARAEGVGIRTDTQYF. V usage is TRBV20-1 and J usage is TRBJ2-3; perhaps TRBD2 as D (5 bases). This CDR3 has 17 residues. CDR1 is DFQATT, CDR2 SNEGSKA, per germline (reference sequence). The V end lost 1 base, the J end lost 1 base, and 18 bases lay between the germline ends.